The subject of this entry is one T cell receptor beta chain. Its cognate antigen is unknown. The libraries were made with immunoSEQ version 4 in survey mode. Some clones are missing from TCRdb's copy, which holds only in-frame ones; the method was immunoSEQ multiplex PCR. The table has fewer than 50,000 clones, roughly nine tenths seen once; the top ten hold 1.5% to 2%. V was pared by 6 bases and J by 2 bases, with 15 bases between. The CDR3 length is 15 residues. Germline V gene data show CDR1 as MNHNY and CDR2 as SVGAGI (reference sequence). Cells were stimulated nonspecifically with anti-CD3/anti-CD28 magnetic beads. Sorting selected CD4+ T cells upregulating both CD40 ligand and CD69. This entry is derived from a study of persistence of HIV-infected CD4 T cells.

The clonotype comes from an adult man with HIV who was CMV-seropositive. The sequenced sample was CD4+ T cells sorted from PBMCs after roughly 18-hour stimulation, obtained from a patient who received antiretroviral therapy. This chain links TRBV6-6 with TRBJ2-3; D call uncertain. In DNA form, the CDR3 reads TGTGCCAGCAGCCCTTGGGCTAGTCTCACAGATACGCAGTATTTT. It encodes CASSPWASLTDTQYF.